This TCR beta chain was obtained from a study of T cells after yellow fever vaccination. Study-level points and caveats: Reappearing after the booster were most of the clones from primary vaccination (about 96% CD4, around 90% CD8). CD4 and CD8 compartments shared a small share of clonotypes, likely from convergent recombination.

They built TCR cDNA with 5'RACE template switching, a step that put in a universal primer site and UMIs. Via MiXCR, TCRdb re-called the 5' RACE reads, giving one row per CDR3 protein. The table has approximately 510,000 distinct CDR3 sequences, 20% to 25% seen once. The V gene lost 6 bases and the J gene lost 5 bases, with 20 bases spanning the gap. The CDR3 extends over 15 amino acids. The germline V gene has CDR1 DFQATT and CDR2 SNEGSKA (reference sequence). On this clonotype itself: Antigen: not known.

This sequence originates from a man younger than 35 who received the YFV17D yellow fever vaccine. Here the sequenced sample was PBMCs, taken approximately 22 days after the first yellow fever vaccination. The rearrangement links TRBV20-1 to TRBJ2-1; D is tentatively TRBD1 or TRBD2 (5 bases each). The DNA of the CDR3 is TGCAGTGCCACATCGAGGGGTAGCTATAACAATGAGCAGTTCTTC. Its translation: CSATSRGSYNNEQFF.